The entry below gives a single TCR beta chain sequence along with its context. Its target is not known. The sample comes from a study of T cell repertoires in cytomegalovirus infection. Study-wide context: Public TCR beta signatures indicated both CMV infection and matching HLA type.

TCRdb analysed the reads with MiXCR anew, one entry per CDR3 protein. In the table there are hundreds of thousands of distinct CDR3 sequences, roughly 30% of which are singletons. Study-wide findings and caveats: Predominance within the ex vivo response was attributable to HLA-C-restricted CMV-specific TCR beta clonotypes.

The source is a human donor in good health (CMV status not recorded). Some clones in this sample may be carry-over from other donors' samples. The source material was cultured CD8+ T cells from PBMCs, sampled from culture after CMV antigen stimulation.

CDR3 DNA: TGTGCCAGCAGTTTTGCCGCTGCCAATACTGAAGCTTTCTTT. Translation gives CASSFAAANTEAFF. The rearrangement uses TRBV27 and TRBJ1-1; D ambiguous. This CDR3 is built from 14 residues. Trimming took 3 bases from V and 5 from J, leaving 13 bases between them. From germline, CDR1 is MNHEY and CDR2 SMNVEV (reference sequence).